A selection of T cell receptor beta chains follows, all from one sample in a study of T cell repertoires in cytomegalovirus infection. TCRdb ran MiXCR on the reads and lists one entry per CDR3 protein. The sample shows roughly 920,000 distinct CDR3 sequences, 31% of them seen only once. These receptors lack a known antigen. Material: cultured CD8+ T cells from PBMCs, obtained from culture after CMV antigen stimulation. The receptor source for this set is a human donor in good health (CMV status not recorded). Some clones in this sample may be carry-over from other donors' samples. Both conserved end residues are part of each CDR3. A D gene is named only where the DNA matches it firmly. Size is stated for part of the rows, as once, few or many counts, or as a class when the clone is expanded.

clone_size cdr3_length d_call j_call v_call cdr3_nt cdr3_aa
few 17 TRBD1 TRBJ2-2 TRBV6-1 TGTGCCAGCAGTGAAGAATACGGGACAGGGAACACCGGGGAGCTGTTTTTT CASSEEYGTGNTGELFF
. 15 . TRBJ1-2 TRBV29-1 TGCAGCGTTGAAGTTCTGGGGGAAGCAGACTATGGCTACACCTTC CSVEVLGEADYGYTF
few 16 . TRBJ2-4 TRBV7-9 TGTGCCAGCAGCTTACTCCGTTTGGGGGCCAAAAACATTCAGTACTTC CASSLLRLGAKNIQYF
. 13 TRBD2 TRBJ2-5 TRBV7-9 TGTGCCGGTGGGGGGGATAACCAAGAGACCCAGTACTTC CAGGGDNQETQYF
. 15 . TRBJ2-1 TRBV19 TGTGCCAGTAGTAGCGGGGTGCCTCCCCGCGGTGAGCAGTTCTTC CASSSGVPPRGEQFF
few 17 . TRBJ2-3 TRBV4-3 TGCGCCAGCAGCCAAGATGGCAGGGGAACTAGCACAGATACGCAGTATTTT CASSQDGRGTSTDTQYF
. 14 TRBD2 TRBJ2-4 TRBV27 TGTGCCAGCAGTTGGGGGGGTTCTCAAAACATTCAGTACTTC CASSWGGSQNIQYF
few 16 TRBD1 TRBJ2-3 TRBV7-3 TGTGCCAGCAGCCCCGGGACAGGGGTCTTGGTGGATACGCAGTATTTT CASSPGTGVLVDTQYF
. 14 . TRBJ1-2 TRBV27 TGTGCCAGCAGTCGGACGGCCTTTTCGGGTGGCTACACCTTC CASSRTAFSGGYTF
few 16 . TRBJ2-3 TRBV5-6 TGTGCCAGCAGCTCCCGGAGGGCTGGCCGCACAGATACGCAGTATTTT CASSSRRAGRTDTQYF
. 16 TRBD2 TRBJ2-1 TRBV4-1 TGCGCCAGCAGCCAAGGGAGCGGGGACTCCTACAATGAGCAGTTCTTC CASSQGSGDSYNEQFF
. 15 . TRBJ2-3 TRBV7-3 TGTGCCAGCACCCAGGGGCAGGGATGGGCAGATACGCAGTATTTT CASTQGQGWADTQYF
. 16 TRBD2 TRBJ2-2 TRBV2 TGTGCCAGCAACAACGGACTAGCGGTGAACACCGGGGAGCTGTTTTTT CASNNGLAVNTGELFF
once 12 . TRBJ2-2 TRBV12-3/TRBV12-4 TGTGCCAGCAGTTTTGAACACCCGAGTTTGTTTTTT CASSFEHPSLFF
few 15 . TRBJ1-4 TRBV27 TGTGCCAGCAGTTTAGAGTGGACTGTAAATGAAAAACTGTTTTTT CASSLEWTVNEKLFF
. 15 . TRBJ1-1 TRBV29-1 TGCAGCGTTGTTCCCAGCACAGGGAAGAACACTGAAGCTTTCTTT CSVVPSTGKNTEAFF
few 16 . TRBJ2-2 TRBV29-1 TGCAGCGTTGAGAAATGGCAGGGTGGCAACACCGGGGAGCTGTTTTTT CSVEKWQGGNTGELFF
few 15 . TRBJ2-5 TRBV14 TGTGCCAGCAGCCAAGCCAGAAAGTACCAAGAGACCCAGTACTTC CASSQARKYQETQYF
. 14 TRBD1 TRBJ2-1 TRBV4-3 TGCGCCAGCATGGGGACAGGGGGCTTGGATGAGCAGTTCTTC CASMGTGGLDEQFF
once 16 . TRBJ2-3 TRBV27 TGTGCCAGCAGTTTATCGGGCGGGGATAGGGGTGATACGCAGTATTTT CASSLSGGDRGDTQYF
. 13 TRBD1 TRBJ1-2 TRBV15 TGTGCCACCAGGGGACAGGGAGAGTATGGCTACACCTTC CATRGQGEYGYTF
. 15 . TRBJ2-5 TRBV6-1 TGTGCCAGCGGCCATTACAGGGTTCGGCAAGAGACCCAGTACTTC CASGHYRVRQETQYF
. 13 . TRBJ2-1 TRBV12-3/TRBV12-4 TGTGCCAGCAGCCACCCGAGGGACGGTGAGCAGTTCTTC CASSHPRDGEQFF
. 14 . TRBJ1-2 TRBV27 TGTGCCAGCACCAAGGCGGCCGGACAGTTTGGCTACACCTTC CASTKAAGQFGYTF
. 14 TRBD1 TRBJ1-6 TRBV6-6 TGTGCCAGCAGTCGGACAGGGTACAATTCACCCCTCCACTTT CASSRTGYNSPLHF
few 15 TRBD2 TRBJ2-5 TRBV7-7 TGTGCTAGCAGCTTAGGGGCGGGGGGCACCCAGACCCAGTACTTC CASSLGAGGTQTQYF
. 16 . TRBJ1-4 TRBV7-2 TGTGCCAGCAGCTTAAATTCTCTAGCAACTAATGAAAAACTGTTTTTT CASSLNSLATNEKLFF
. 16 TRBD2 TRBJ2-1 TRBV2 TGTGCCAGCAGGGCCAGACTAGCGGGGGCGGACAATGAGCAGTTCTTC CASRARLAGADNEQFF
. 16 TRBD2 TRBJ2-1 TRBV6-2/TRBV6-3 TGTGCCAGCAGTCACCCCATTGGAGCGGGGGGGAATGAGCAGTTCTTC CASSHPIGAGGNEQFF
. 14 . TRBJ2-7 TRBV7-2 TGTGCCAGCAGCTTAAACCGGGACACCTACGAGCAGTACTTC CASSLNRDTYEQYF
. 12 . TRBJ2-2 TRBV6-1 TGTGCCAGCCCGGAGAACATCGGGGAGCTGTTTTTT CASPENIGELFF
many 15 . TRBJ1-1 TRBV7-6 TGTGCCAGCAGCCCGACTGGGGGGGTGAACACTGAAGCTTTCTTT CASSPTGGVNTEAFF
. 14 . TRBJ2-7 TRBV10-3 TGTGCCATCAGTGAGTCTGTGACACCACACGAGCAGTACTTC CAISESVTPHEQYF
once 14 . TRBJ2-1 TRBV19 TGTGCCAGTAGTATAGAACTTGCGGAGAATGAGCAGTTCTTC CASSIELAENEQFF
. 16 TRBD1 TRBJ1-1 TRBV4-3 TGCGCCAGCAGCCAAGGAAGCTGGACAGGGAACACTGAAGCTTTCTTT CASSQGSWTGNTEAFF
. 14 . TRBJ2-7 TRBV7-6 TGTGCCAGCAGCCTGCGGGTAAACTCCTACGAGCAGTACTTC CASSLRVNSYEQYF
. 16 TRBD2 TRBJ2-3 TRBV7-9 TGTGCCAGCAGCCCTCAAAGCGGGGAGTCCACAGATACGCAGTATTTT CASSPQSGESTDTQYF
. 16 . TRBJ2-1 TRBV6-2/TRBV6-3 TGTGCCAGCAGTTACTCGACGGGGGCCGCCTACAATGAGCAGTTCTTC CASSYSTGAAYNEQFF
few 15 . TRBJ1-5 TRBV4-1 TGCGCCAGCAGCCAAGATCCCAATAGCAATCAGCCCCAGCATTTT CASSQDPNSNQPQHF
. 16 TRBD2 TRBJ2-3 TRBV7-9 TGTGCCAGCAGCTTAGACTGGGGGAGGGCCACAGATACGCAGTATTTT CASSLDWGRATDTQYF
. 15 . TRBJ2-2 TRBV19 TGTGCCAGTAGTATAGGGAGGGCGAACACCGGGGAGCTGTTTTTT CASSIGRANTGELFF
. 13 . TRBJ2-2 TRBV19 TGTGCCAGTAGTGAGGAGGCATTATCGGAGCTGTTTTTT CASSEEALSELFF